This passage covers 25 T cell receptor beta chains from one sample sequenced in a study of OX40 agonist ivuxolimab in advanced cancers. Here immunoSEQ multiplex PCR was the method, and the copy in TCRdb shows in-frame clones only, minus some. The data show about 100,000 clones, with about 89% seen just once and 0.16% held by the top ten. The sequenced sample was CD4+ or CD8+ T cells sorted from blood, obtained in a trial of the OX40 agonist ivuxolimab. These receptors all come from an adult with an advanced solid tumor such as melanoma, head and neck, liver or kidney cancer.

The rearrangement links TRBV10-3 to TRBJ2-3, with 7 bases fitting TRBD1. This CDR3 region has 14 residues. J was trimmed by 6 bases and V by 10 bases; bases with no gene match: 13. Germline V gene data show CDR1 as ENHRY and CDR2 as SYGVKD. CDR3 sequence reads: CATHQTGSSDTQYF. The CDR3 DNA reads TGTGCCACTCACCAGACAGGGAGTTCGGATACGCAGTATTTT.

The rearrangement uses TRBV21-1 and TRBJ2-1; TRBD2 reflects the table's D call only, with no check against the DNA. TRBV21-1 is given as a pseudogene. The CDR3 extends over 17 amino acids. The CDR3 region is CASSTGTSGRIVNEQFF. The CDR3 DNA sequence: TGTGCCAGCAGCACCGGGACTAGCGGGAGGATAGTGAATGAGCAGTTCTTC.

This clone has more than one count but fewer than ten. The chain links TRBV2 to TRBJ1-5; 9 bases map to TRBD1. V dropped 5 bases and J dropped 2; count of bases not matched to a gene: 1. Germline CDR1 is SNHLY and CDR2 is FYNNEI. The CDR3 runs to 14 residues. The CDR3, as DNA: TGTGCCAGCAGTTGGGACAGGGGCAATCAGCCCCAGCATTTT. This gives the protein CASSWDRGNQPQHF.

V usage is TRBV30 and J usage is TRBJ1-2, with D hard to call. This CDR3 has 14 amino acids. Trimming shortened V by 4 bases and J by 4 bases, and 16 bases separated the two germline ends. Germline V gene sequence: CDR1 GTSNPN, CDR2 SVGIG (reference sequence). The DNA of the CDR3 is TGTGCCTGGAATCTGGACCGGTGGCCCTATGGCTACACCTTC. Encoded protein: CAWNLDRWPYGYTF.

The chain links TRBV6-1 to TRBJ2-7; possible D gene TRBD1, 5 bases. V lost 4 bases and J lost 5, with 12 bases in between. The CDR3 is 13 residues long. In germline, CDR1 is MNHNS, CDR2 SASEGT. CDR3 sequence (DNA): TGTGCCAGCAGTGTATTCCCAGGGAACGAGCAGTACTTC. Translated, it gives CASSVFPGNEQYF.

J is TRBJ1-1 and V is TRBV6-5, with TRBD1 as a possible D gene (6 bases). Per germline, CDR1 MNHEY and CDR2 SVGAGI. The CDR3 covers 15 residues. V was clipped by 2 bases and J by 5 bases, with 15 bases between them. The DNA for the CDR3 is TGTGCCAGCAGTTACCGCACCTCGAGGGGGACTGAAGCTTTCTTT. Amino acid sequence: CASSYRTSRGTEAFF.

The sample holds one count of this clone. The rearrangement links TRBV5-6 to TRBJ1-6; no clear D. The CDR3 spans 13 residues. Trimming took off 1 base at V and 11 bases at J, with 10 bases between the two ends. Germline V gene sequence: CDR1 SGHDT, CDR2 YYEEEE. CDR3 in DNA: TGTGCCAGCAGCTTGAATCCGGGGACACCCCTCCACTTT. Translating gives CASSLNPGTPLHF.

The V gene is TRBV7-9, the J gene TRBJ2-1; no reliable D call. V was trimmed by 1 base and J by 9 bases, leaving 4 bases between them. This CDR3 region has 11 residues. Germline assignment: CDR1 SEHNR and CDR2 FQNEAQ (reference sequence). The CDR3 protein is CASSLGVEQFF. For the CDR3, the DNA is TGTGCCAGCAGCTTAGGGGTTGAGCAGTTCTTC.

V gene TRBV6-1 combines with J gene TRBJ1-3, with a tentative D call TRBD1 (5 bases). Germline values: CDR1 MNHNS, CDR2 SASEGT. The CDR3 has 15 amino acids. Trimming took off 5 bases at V and 1 base at J, with 12 bases between the two ends. CDR3 protein: CASSRLRGSGNTIYF. The CDR3 region has the DNA TGTGCCAGCAGTCGCTTGAGGGGATCTGGAAACACCATATATTTT.

This clone showed up just once. The V call is TRBV14, the J call TRBJ2-2; unclear D gene. The CDR3 length is 16 residues. The germline CDR1 and CDR2 sequences are SGHDN and FVKESK. V was cut by 3 bases and J by 0 bases, with 11 bases left in between. CDR3 sequence (DNA): TGTGCCAGCAGCCAGTGGGGTGTGTCGAACACCGGGGAGCTGTTTTTT. It specifies CASSQWGVSNTGELFF.

The V and J genes are TRBV2 and TRBJ2-7; 14 bases align to TRBD2. CDR3 length: 15 residues. Germline CDR1 and CDR2: SNHLY and FYNNEI. Trimming cost V 4 bases and J 7 bases; bases outside gene matches: 6. CDR3 sequence reads: CASSVGLAGGVEQYF. CDR3 bases: TGTGCCAGCAGTGTCGGACTAGCGGGGGGAGTTGAGCAGTACTTC.

The chain links TRBV6-1 to TRBJ2-6, with D unclear. V was clipped by 3 bases and J by 0 bases, with 3 bases between them. CDR1 and CDR2 from the germline V gene are MNHNS and SASEGT. CDR3 length: 14 residues. The CDR3 reads CASSEASGANVLTF. The CDR3 coding sequence is TGTGCCAGCAGTGAGGCCTCTGGGGCCAACGTCCTGACTTTC.

The chain carries TRBV25-1 and TRBJ1-2, with D perhaps TRBD1 (5 bases). CDR1 is MGHDK, CDR2 SYGVNS, per germline. The CDR3 covers 13 residues. Between the trimmed V and J ends, which lost 2 bases and 7 bases, there was a span of 11 bases. The CDR3 DNA follows: TGTGCCAGCAGTGAAGCAGGGCGAAGTGGCTACACCTTC. Protein product: CASSEAGRSGYTF.

This clone turned up a few times. The CDR3 reads CASSLGLGAGLFF. CDR3 DNA sequence: TGTGCCAGCAGCTTAGGGTTGGGTGCTGGGCTGTTTTTT. J is TRBJ1-4 and V is TRBV7-8; D ambiguous. The CDR3 loop spans 13 amino acids. V was cut by 1 base and J by 14 bases, with 14 bases left in between. Germline values: CDR1 SGHVS, CDR2 FQNEAQ.

V and J are TRBV6-4 and TRBJ2-2; 9 bases map to TRBD1. This CDR3 is 19 amino acids long. Per germline, CDR1 MRHNA and CDR2 SNTAGT. Trimming removed 6 bases from V and 3 bases from J; junction bases left unmatched: 17. The CDR3 bases are TGTGCCAGCAGGATACAAAGGACCCGGGACAGGGTCGACACCGGGGAGCTGTTTTTT. Translated: CASRIQRTRDRVDTGELFF.

This clone occurred a few times. The V and J genes are TRBV6-8 and TRBJ1-1; D call uncertain. The germline V and J ends were trimmed by 2 bases and 9 bases, with 4 bases remaining between them. CDR1 MNHGY and CDR2 SAAAGT come from the germline V gene. The CDR3 is 10 amino acids. CDR3 region: CASSYVQAFF. The CDR3 DNA sequence: TGTGCCAGCAGTTACGTCCAAGCTTTCTTT.

The chain recombines TRBV5-4 with TRBJ2-5; the D gene is possibly TRBD1 (5 bases). V was cut by 4 bases and J by 5 bases, with 12 bases left in between. Looked up from germline, CDR1 is SGHNT and CDR2 is YYREEE (reference sequence). The CDR3 length is 13 residues. The CDR3 here is CASSPQGRETQYF. CDR3 sequence (DNA): TGTGCCAGCAGCCCCCAGGGCCGGGAGACCCAGTACTTC.

The chain joins TRBV6-1 to TRBJ2-3, with a weak D call TRBD1 (6 bases). Germline loops: CDR1 MNHNS, CDR2 SASEGT. V shed 11 bases and J shed 4 bases, with 19 bases lying between them. The CDR3 runs 14 residues. CDR3 loop: CALGAGNLADTQYF. The CDR3 DNA reads as TGTGCCCTGGGGGCAGGAAATTTGGCAGATACGCAGTATTTT.

The V and J genes are TRBV5-4 and TRBJ2-5, with D perhaps TRBD2 (6 bases). Per germline, CDR1 SGHNT and CDR2 YYREEE (reference sequence). This CDR3 is 15 amino acids long. The V and J ends lost 4 bases and 1 base respectively, with 14 bases between them. CDR3 protein: CASSGVGGRQETQYF. CDR3 DNA sequence: TGTGCCAGCAGCGGGGTGGGGGGACGCCAAGAGACCCAGTACTTC.

Only one count was recorded for this clone. The chain employs TRBV19 and TRBJ1-5; D remains unclear. V lost 5 bases and J 6 bases, leaving 17 bases between the germline ends. This CDR3 region has 15 residues. The germline gives CDR1 LNHDA, CDR2 SQIVND (reference sequence). The CDR3 spells CASSWRRAGAQPQHF. For the CDR3, the DNA is TGTGCCAGTAGTTGGAGGCGAGCGGGTGCTCAGCCCCAGCATTTT. Complete variable domain (other parts from reference TRBV19 and TRBJ1-5): DGGITQSPKYLFRKEGQNVTLSCEQNLNHDAMYWYRQDPGQGLRLIYYSQIVNDFQKGDIAEGYSVSREKKESFPLTVTSAQKNPTAFYLCASSWRRAGAQPQHFGDGTRLSIL.

This chain uses TRBV30 with TRBJ2-1; D not certain. Trimming shortened V by 2 bases and J by 4 bases, and 9 bases separated the two germline ends. Looked up from germline, CDR1 is GTSNPN and CDR2 is SVGIG (reference sequence). The CDR3 is 13 residues long. The CDR3: CAWSPPGYNEQFF. In DNA, the CDR3 is TGTGCCTGGAGTCCTCCCGGATACAATGAGCAGTTCTTC. Full variable domain (rest looked up from reference TRBV30 and TRBJ2-1): SQTIHQWPATLVQPVGSPLSLECTVEGTSNPNLYWYRQAAGRGLQLLFYSVGIGQISSEVPQNLSASRPQDRQFILSSKKLLLSDSGFYLCAWSPPGYNEQFFGPGTRLTVL.

The chain carries TRBV11-2 and TRBJ2-1; D gene uncertain. The germline V and J ends were trimmed by 5 bases and 6 bases, with 14 bases remaining between them. Germline CDR1 SGHAT, CDR2 FQNNGV. The CDR3 extends over 14 amino acids. CDR3 sequence reads: CASSPQVIFNEQFF. In DNA, the CDR3 is TGTGCCAGCAGCCCCCAGGTGATTTTCAATGAGCAGTTCTTC.

The gene calls are TRBV9 and TRBJ2-5, with D tentatively TRBD1 (6 bases). CDR3 length equals 15 residues. Deletions cut 0 bases from V and 1 base from J, with 10 bases between. The germline V gene has CDR1 SGDLS and CDR2 YYNGEE. CDR3 in DNA: TGTGCCAGCAGCGTAGCTGTAGGGGGCCAAGAGACCCAGTACTTC. Encoded protein: CASSVAVGGQETQYF.

This chain connects TRBV5-6 to TRBJ2-6; D gene uncertain. With 5 bases removed from V and 0 bases from J, the gap between germline ends came to 12 bases. Germline V gives CDR1 SGHDT, CDR2 YYEEEE. The CDR3 is made up of 16 amino acids. DNA for the CDR3: TGTGCCAGCAGGGTGGGGTTTCTCTCTGGGGCCAACGTCCTGACTTTC. Its protein product is CASRVGFLSGANVLTF.

The chain carries TRBV30 and TRBJ1-1; no clear D. The V gene lost 0 bases and the J gene lost 9 bases, with 8 bases spanning the gap. CDR1 GTSNPN and CDR2 SVGIG come from the germline V gene (reference sequence). CDR3 length: 11 residues. CDR3: CAWSVGGKAFF. The CDR3 coding sequence is TGTGCCTGGAGTGTAGGAGGGAAAGCTTTCTTT. Combining the CDR3 with reference TRBV30 and TRBJ1-1 gives the whole variable domain SQTIHQWPATLVQPVGSPLSLECTVEGTSNPNLYWYRQAAGRGLQLLFYSVGIGQISSEVPQNLSASRPQDRQFILSSKKLLLSDSGFYLCAWSVGGKAFFGQGTRLTVV.